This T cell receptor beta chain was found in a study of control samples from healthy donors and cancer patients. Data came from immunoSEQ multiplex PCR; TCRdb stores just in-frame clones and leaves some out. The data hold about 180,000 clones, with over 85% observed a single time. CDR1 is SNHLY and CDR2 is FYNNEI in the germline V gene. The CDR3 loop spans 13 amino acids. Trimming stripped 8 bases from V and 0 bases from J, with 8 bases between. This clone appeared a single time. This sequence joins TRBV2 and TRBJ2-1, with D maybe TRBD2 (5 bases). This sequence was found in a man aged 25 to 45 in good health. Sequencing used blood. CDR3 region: CASVGSSYNEQFF. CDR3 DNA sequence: TGTGCCAGCGTGGGGAGCTCCTACAATGAGCAGTTCTTC.